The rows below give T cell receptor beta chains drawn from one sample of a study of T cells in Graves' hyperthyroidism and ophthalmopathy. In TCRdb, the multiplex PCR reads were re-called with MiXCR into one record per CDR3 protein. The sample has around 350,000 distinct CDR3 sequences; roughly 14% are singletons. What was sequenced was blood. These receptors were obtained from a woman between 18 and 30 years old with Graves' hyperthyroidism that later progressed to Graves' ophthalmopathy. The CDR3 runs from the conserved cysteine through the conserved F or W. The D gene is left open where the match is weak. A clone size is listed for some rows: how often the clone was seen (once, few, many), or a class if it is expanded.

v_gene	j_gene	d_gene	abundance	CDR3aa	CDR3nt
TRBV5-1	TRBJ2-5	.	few	CASNGLETQYF	TGCGCCAGCAACGGGTTAGAGACCCAGTACTTC
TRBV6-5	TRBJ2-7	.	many	CASSYSWTQRIYEQYF	TGTGCCAGCAGTTACTCATGGACGCAGAGGATATACGAGCAGTACTTC
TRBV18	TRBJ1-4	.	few	CASSPTYEGGNEKLFF	TGTGCCAGCTCACCCACTTACGAGGGTGGTAATGAAAAACTGTTTTTT
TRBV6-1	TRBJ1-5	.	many	CASSYQGFQPQHF	TGTGCCAGCTCCTACCAGGGTTTTCAGCCCCAGCATTTT
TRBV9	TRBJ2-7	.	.	CASSVIGRGEQYF	TGTGCCAGCAGCGTAATAGGGCGAGGCGAGCAGTACTTC
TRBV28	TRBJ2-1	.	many	CASSPGHYPSTQFF	TGTGCCAGCAGTCCCGGACACTATCCCTCCACGCAGTTCTTC
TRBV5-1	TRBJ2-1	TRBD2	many	CASRTSGYNEQFF	TGCGCCAGCAGGACTAGCGGCTACAATGAGCAGTTCTTC
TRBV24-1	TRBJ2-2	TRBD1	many	CATSDSGQGAAGELFF	TGTGCCACCAGTGATTCGGGACAGGGGGCCGCCGGGGAGCTGTTTTTT
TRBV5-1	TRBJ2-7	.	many	CASSLVPGISYEQYF	TGCGCCAGCAGCTTGGTCCCGGGGATCTCCTACGAGCAGTACTTC
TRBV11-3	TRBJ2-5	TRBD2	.	CASSVLDGTSATQYF	TGTGCCAGCAGCGTACTCGATGGGACTAGCGCGACCCAGTACTTC
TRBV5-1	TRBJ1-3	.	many	CASSLAASTGNTIYF	TGCGCCAGCAGCTTGGCGGCGTCTACCGGAAACACCATATATTTT
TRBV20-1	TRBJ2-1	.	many	CSARGKVRGGLSSYNEQFF	TGCAGTGCTAGAGGTAAAGTTCGCGGGGGCCTAAGCTCCTACAATGAGCAGTTCTTC
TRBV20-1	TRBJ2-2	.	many	CSAREDRNTGELFF	TGCAGTGCTAGAGAGGACAGGAACACCGGGGAGCTGTTTTTT
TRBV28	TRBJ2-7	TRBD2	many	CASSLSREGTYEQYF	TGTGCCAGCAGTTTATCGCGGGAGGGGACCTACGAGCAGTACTTC
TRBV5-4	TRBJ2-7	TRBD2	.	CASSLGTSGSNSYEQYF	TGTGCCAGCAGCTTGGGGACTAGCGGGTCGAACTCCTACGAGCAGTACTTC
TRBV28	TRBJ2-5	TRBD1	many	CASSLQGANQETQYF	TGTGCCAGCAGTTTACAGGGGGCGAACCAAGAGACCCAGTACTTC
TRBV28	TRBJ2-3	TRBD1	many	CASSLEDRVTDTQYF	TGTGCCAGCAGTTTAGAGGACAGGGTAACAGATACGCAGTATTTT
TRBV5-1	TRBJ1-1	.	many	CASSLGREYTEAFF	TGCGCCAGCAGCTTGGGGCGGGAATACACTGAAGCTTTCTTT
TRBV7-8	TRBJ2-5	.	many	CASSFGRRRRTQYF	TGTGCCAGCAGCTTCGGACGGCGACGTAGGACCCAGTACTTC
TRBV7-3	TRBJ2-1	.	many	CASSFGITTYNEQFF	TGTGCCAGCAGCTTCGGGATTACCACCTACAATGAGCAGTTCTTC
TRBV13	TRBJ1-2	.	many	CASSLGRTVYGYTF	TGTGCCAGCAGCTTAGGTCGGACTGTATATGGCTACACCTTC
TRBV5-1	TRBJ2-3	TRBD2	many	CASSLWRESDTQYF	TGCGCCAGCAGCTTGTGGCGGGAGTCAGATACGCAGTATTTT
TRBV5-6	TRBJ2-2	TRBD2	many	CASTILAGGNTGELFF	TGTGCCAGCACCATACTAGCGGGAGGAAACACCGGGGAGCTGTTTTTT
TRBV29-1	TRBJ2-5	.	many	CSVGQAETQYF	TGCAGCGTTGGGCAGGCGGAGACCCAGTACTTC
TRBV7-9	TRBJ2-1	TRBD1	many	CASSLGPQDRVDEQFF	TGTGCCAGCAGCTTAGGTCCTCAAGACAGGGTTGATGAGCAGTTCTTC
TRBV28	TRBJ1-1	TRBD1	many	CASSSRDSTEAFF	TGTGCCAGCAGTTCAAGGGACAGCACTGAAGCTTTCTTT
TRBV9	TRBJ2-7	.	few	CASSVNPSYEQYF	TGTGCCAGCAGCGTAAATCCGAGCTACGAGCAGTACTTC
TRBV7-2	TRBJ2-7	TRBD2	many	CASSAPTSGTPSYEQYF	TGTGCCAGCAGCGCCCCGACTAGCGGGACCCCCTCCTACGAGCAGTACTTC
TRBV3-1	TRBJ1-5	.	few	CASSQDISGAQPQHF	TGTGCCAGCAGCCAAGATATATCGGGGGCTCAGCCCCAGCATTTT
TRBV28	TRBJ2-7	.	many	CASSLVGTQPYEQYF	TGTGCCAGCAGCCTAGTGGGGACTCAGCCCTACGAGCAGTACTTC
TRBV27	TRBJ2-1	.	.	CASSLRDVHNEQFF	TGTGCCAGCAGTCTCCGCGATGTCCACAATGAGCAGTTCTTC
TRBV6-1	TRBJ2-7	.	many	CASSPSDWYEQYF	TGTGCCAGCAGCCCCTCCGACTGGTACGAGCAGTACTTC
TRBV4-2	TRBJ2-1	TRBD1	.	CASSSDRANEQFF	TGTGCCAGCAGCTCCGACAGGGCCAATGAGCAGTTCTTC
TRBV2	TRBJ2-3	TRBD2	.	CASSAASGSRDTQYF	TGTGCCAGCAGTGCGGCTAGCGGGAGTCGGGATACGCAGTATTTT
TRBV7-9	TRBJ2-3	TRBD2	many	CASGLGADTQYF	TGTGCCAGCGGACTAGGGGCAGATACGCAGTATTTT
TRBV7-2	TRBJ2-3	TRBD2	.	CASSILAGVGRDTQYF	TGTGCCAGCAGCATACTAGCGGGAGTTGGACGAGATACGCAGTATTTT
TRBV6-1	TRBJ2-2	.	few	CASSDASSIRNTGELFF	TGTGCCAGCAGTGACGCCAGCTCAATCAGAAACACCGGGGAGCTGTTTTTT
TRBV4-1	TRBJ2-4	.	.	CASSQGFLAVENIQYF	.
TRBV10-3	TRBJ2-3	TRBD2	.	CAIARTSGREDTQYF	TGTGCCATCGCCAGGACTAGCGGGCGGGAAGATACGCAGTATTTT
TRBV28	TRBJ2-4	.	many	CASKWNLAKNIQYF	TGTGCCAGCAAGTGGAACTTAGCCAAAAACATTCAGTACTTC
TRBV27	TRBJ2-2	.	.	CASSPLPTGELFF	TGTGCCAGCAGTCCTCTGCCCACCGGGGAGCTGTTTTTT
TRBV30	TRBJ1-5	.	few	CAWSPRDGVHQPQHF	TGTGCCTGGAGCCCCAGAGACGGGGTGCATCAGCCCCAGCATTTT
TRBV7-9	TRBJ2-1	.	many	CASSLVGNEQFF	TGTGCCAGCAGCTTAGTCGGGAATGAGCAGTTCTTC
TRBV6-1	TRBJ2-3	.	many	CASSPSLENTDTQYF	TGTGCCAGCAGCCCATCTCTAGAGAATACAGATACGCAGTATTTT
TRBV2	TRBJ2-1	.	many	CASEEYSYNEQFF	TGTGCCAGCGAGGAGTACTCCTACAATGAGCAGTTCTTC
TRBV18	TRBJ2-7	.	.	CASSPKLSVRSYEQYF	TGTGCCAGCTCACCTAAGCTTAGCGTTCGATCCTACGAGCAGTACTTC
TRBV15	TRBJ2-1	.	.	CATSIPHAYEQFF	TGTGCCACCAGCATCCCCCATGCTTATGAGCAGTTCTTC
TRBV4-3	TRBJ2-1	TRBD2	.	CASSQSWGTSGSEQFF	TGCGCCAGCAGCCAAAGTTGGGGGACTAGCGGGTCTGAGCAGTTCTTC
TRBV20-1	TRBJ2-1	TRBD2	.	CSARATSGSYNEQFF	TGCAGTGCTAGGGCTACTAGCGGGAGCTACAATGAGCAGTTCTTC
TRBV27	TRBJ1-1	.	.	CASSLLQGEAFF	TGTGCCAGCAGTTTATTGCAGGGAGAAGCTTTCTTT
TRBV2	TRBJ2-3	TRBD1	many	CASSPLDRGRHTDTQYF	TGTGCCAGCAGTCCTCTTGACAGGGGTCGACACACAGATACGCAGTATTTT
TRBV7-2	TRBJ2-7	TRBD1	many	CASSLATGGSQQYF	TGTGCCAGCAGCTTGGCGACAGGGGGTTCGCAGCAGTACTTC
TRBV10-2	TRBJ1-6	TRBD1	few	CASSESAGGINSPLHF	TGCGCCAGCAGTGAGTCGGCAGGGGGCATAAATTCACCCCTCCACTTT
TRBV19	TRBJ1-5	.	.	CASKKPDSSNQPQHF	TGTGCCAGTAAGAAACCCGACAGCAGCAATCAGCCCCAGCATTTT